This T cell receptor beta chain was observed in a study of cytomegalovirus exposure and HLA in healthy donors. The CDR3 runs to 13 residues. The V end was cut by 2 bases, the J end by 3 bases, with 9 bases between. Looked up from germline, CDR1 is SGHRS and CDR2 is YFSETQ. Findings and caveats of the study: Follow-up analysis seemed to connect common viral pathogens with several of the most significant clusters identified.

Turning to this clone: What it binds is unknown.

This PCR relied on a set of 60 Vbeta primers and 13 Jbeta primers. The protocol was immunoSEQ multiplex PCR, while the TCRdb copy is restricted to in-frame clones and leaves out a portion. The sample has over 100,000 clones; 79% are singletons. V usage is TRBV5-1 and J usage is TRBJ2-7; D remains ambiguous. The clonotype comes from a woman aged 18-29 years in good health and CMV-seropositive. The source material was PBMCs. CDR3 DNA: TGCGCCAGCAGCTTTACCACAGACTACGAGCAGTACTTC. Protein: CASSFTTDYEQYF.